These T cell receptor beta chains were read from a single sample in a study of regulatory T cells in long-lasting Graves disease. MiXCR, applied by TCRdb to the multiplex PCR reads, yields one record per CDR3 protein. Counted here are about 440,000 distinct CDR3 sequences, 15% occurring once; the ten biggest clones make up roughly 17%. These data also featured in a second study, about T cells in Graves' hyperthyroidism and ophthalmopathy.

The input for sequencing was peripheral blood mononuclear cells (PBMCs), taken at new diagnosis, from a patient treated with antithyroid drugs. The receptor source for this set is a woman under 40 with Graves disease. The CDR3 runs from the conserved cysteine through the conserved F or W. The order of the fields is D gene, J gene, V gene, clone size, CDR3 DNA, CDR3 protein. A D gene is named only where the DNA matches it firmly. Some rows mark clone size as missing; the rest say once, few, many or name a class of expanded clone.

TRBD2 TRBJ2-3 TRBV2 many TGTGCCAGCAGCCGTGGTGGCGGGAGGGCCGGAGATACGCAGTATTTT CASSRGGGRAGDTQYF
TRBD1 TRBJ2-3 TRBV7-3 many TGTGCCAGCAGCTTTCAGGGGGCTACAGATACGCAGTATTTT CASSFQGATDTQYF
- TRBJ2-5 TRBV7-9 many TGTGCCAGCAGCTTAGCAGCAGGGCTCCAAGAGACCCAGTACTTC CASSLAAGLQETQYF
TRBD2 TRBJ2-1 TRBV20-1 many TGCAGTGCTAGAGTAGCGGGAGAGTCCTACAATGAGCAGTTCTTC CSARVAGESYNEQFF
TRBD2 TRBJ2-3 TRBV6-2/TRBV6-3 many TGTGCCAGCAGATACGCCCCGGGAGTGCGGGAGGGCACAGATACGCAGTATTTT CASRYAPGVREGTDTQYF
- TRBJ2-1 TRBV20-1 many TGCAGTGCTAGACTAGCAACGTTTAATGAGCAGTTCTTC CSARLATFNEQFF
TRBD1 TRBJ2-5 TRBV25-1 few TGTGCCAGCAGTGAATGGGGACAGTTACAGTCCCAGTACTTC CASSEWGQLQSQYF
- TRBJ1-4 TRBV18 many TGTGCCAACTCACCAGGGCTAGATGAAAAACTGTTTTTT CANSPGLDEKLFF
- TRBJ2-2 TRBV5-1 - TGCGCCAGCTCAGTCCAGAGAGGGGCCGGGGAGCTGTTTTTT CASSVQRGAGELFF
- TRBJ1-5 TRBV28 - TGTGCCAGCAGTTTATTTGGAAGGGGGTTGGGGCATCAGCCCCAGCATTTT CASSLFGRGLGHQPQHF
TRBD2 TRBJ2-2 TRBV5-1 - TGCGCCAGCAGCGCCGGGACTAGCGGGGCCGGGGAGCTGTTTTTT CASSAGTSGAGELFF
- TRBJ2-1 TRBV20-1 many TGCAGTGCTAGAGATTCCACGGCGGATGGGGACAATGAGCAGTTCTTC CSARDSTADGDNEQFF
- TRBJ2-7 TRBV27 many TGTGCCAGCACTCGAAGAGCAGGGGTCGGGTACGAGCAGTACTTC CASTRRAGVGYEQYF
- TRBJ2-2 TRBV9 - TGTGCCAGCAGCGTAGGTCGATACCCGAACACCGGGGAGCTGTTTTTT CASSVGRYPNTGELFF
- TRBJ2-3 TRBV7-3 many TGTGCCAGCAGCTCCCATTTACTAGCCCCGTACGATACGCAGTATTTT CASSSHLLAPYDTQYF
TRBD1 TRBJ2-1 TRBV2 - TGTGCCACCAGTGCAGGGGGCGCCTACAATGAGCAGTTCTTC CATSAGGAYNEQFF
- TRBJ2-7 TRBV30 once TGTGCCTGGAGTGTAGGGTCCGGGATCGAGCAGTACTTC CAWSVGSGIEQYF
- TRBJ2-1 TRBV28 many TGTGCCAGCGGGGGGTACTTGGACGTCAGGGGAGGGTCCGGGCAGTTCTTC CASGGYLDVRGGSGQFF
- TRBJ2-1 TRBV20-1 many TGCAGTGCTAGTCTCATCGGGGTTGGTGAGCAGTTCTTC CSASLIGVGEQFF
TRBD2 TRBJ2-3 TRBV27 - TGTGCCAGCAGTTTAGCGGGAGATATGGATACGCAGTATTTT CASSLAGDMDTQYF
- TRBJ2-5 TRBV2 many TGTGCCAGCAGTGGAGATAAAGGGCTGAAATACTTC CASSGDKGLKYF
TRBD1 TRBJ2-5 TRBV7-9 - TGTGCCAGCAGCCTCCAACTGGACAAGGGGGCGACCCAGTACTTC CASSLQLDKGATQYF
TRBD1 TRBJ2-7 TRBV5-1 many TGCGCCAGCAGCTCGGGACAGGTGTCCTACGAGCAGTACTTC CASSSGQVSYEQYF
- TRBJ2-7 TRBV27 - TGTGCCAGCAGTTTACGAACGGGGGCCTTGGGGGAGGCTACCTACGAGCAGTACTTC CASSLRTGALGEATYEQYF
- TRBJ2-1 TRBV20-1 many TGCAGTGCTAGGAGCCCTCCTCTACTTTACAATGAGCAGTTCTTC CSARSPPLLYNEQFF
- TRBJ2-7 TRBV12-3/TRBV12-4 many TGTGCCAGCAGTGGAGGGGGCGGAAGGGCCTACGAGCAGTACTTC CASSGGGGRAYEQYF
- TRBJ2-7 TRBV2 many TGTGCCAGCAGTGAATGGGCGGGGAAATACGAGCAGTACTTC CASSEWAGKYEQYF
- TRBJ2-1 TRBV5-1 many TGCGCCAGTTCTAGTAGCGTTGGGTCCTACAATGAGCAGTTCTTC CASSSSVGSYNEQFF
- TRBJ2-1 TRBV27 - TGTGCCAGCAGCTTCGGGGGAGGGGGGGGCTACAATGAGCAGTTCTTC CASSFGGGGGYNEQFF
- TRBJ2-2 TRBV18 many TGTGCCAGCTCACCACGGACGGAGAACACCGGGGAGCTGTTTTTT CASSPRTENTGELFF
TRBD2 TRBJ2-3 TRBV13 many TGTGCCAGCAGCAGAGTGAGCGGGAGGCGTAGCACAGATACGCAGTATTTT CASSRVSGRRSTDTQYF
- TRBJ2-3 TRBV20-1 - TGCAGTGCTAGTGAATGGGGGTGGTGGGCAGATACGCAGTATTTT CSASEWGWWADTQYF
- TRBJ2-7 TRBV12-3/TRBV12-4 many TGTGCCAGCAGCTATACAGGGTCGGGAGAGCAGTACTTC CASSYTGSGEQYF
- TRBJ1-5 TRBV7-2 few TGTGCCAGCAGCCCCCGTCTAAATCAGCCCCAGCATTTT CASSPRLNQPQHF
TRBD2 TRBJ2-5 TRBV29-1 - TGCAGCGTTGAGCGTAGCGGGAGGGAAGAGACCCAGTACTTC CSVERSGREETQYF
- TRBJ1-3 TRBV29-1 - TGCAGCGCTGGTCAAAACTCTGGAAACACCATATATTTT CSAGQNSGNTIYF
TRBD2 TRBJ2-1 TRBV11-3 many TGTGCCAGCAGTTACGGAGCGGGAGGAGCCTACAATGAGCAGTTCTTC CASSYGAGGAYNEQFF
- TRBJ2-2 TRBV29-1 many TGCAGCGTTGAAGATCGGAGCGGGGAGCTGTTTTTT CSVEDRSGELFF
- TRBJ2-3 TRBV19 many TGTGCCAGTGACCACGGAGAGTGGACAGATACGCAGTATTTT CASDHGEWTDTQYF
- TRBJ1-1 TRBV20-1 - TGCAGTGCTAGAGATAGGCCAGGGCAGACGAACACTGAAGCTTTCTTT CSARDRPGQTNTEAFF
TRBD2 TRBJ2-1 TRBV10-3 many TGTGCCACCGGGGGGGAAGCGGGCGAAAGGGGTGAGCAGTTCTTC CATGGEAGERGEQFF
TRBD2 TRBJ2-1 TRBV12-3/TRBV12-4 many TGTGCCAGCAGTTCGGGACTAGCGGGAGGCCGGGCCTTTGAGCAGTTCTTC CASSSGLAGGRAFEQFF
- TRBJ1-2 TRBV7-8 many TGTGCCAGCGGCCCTCAGGCGTCGTCCTATGGCTACACCTTC CASGPQASSYGYTF
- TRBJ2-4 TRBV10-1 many TGCGCCAGCAGTGATCCGGGGGTAAACATTCAGTACTTC CASSDPGVNIQYF
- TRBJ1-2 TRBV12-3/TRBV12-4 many TGTGCCAGGAAAATTCAGGCCCTTTTTGGCTATGGCTACACCTTC CARKIQALFGYGYTF